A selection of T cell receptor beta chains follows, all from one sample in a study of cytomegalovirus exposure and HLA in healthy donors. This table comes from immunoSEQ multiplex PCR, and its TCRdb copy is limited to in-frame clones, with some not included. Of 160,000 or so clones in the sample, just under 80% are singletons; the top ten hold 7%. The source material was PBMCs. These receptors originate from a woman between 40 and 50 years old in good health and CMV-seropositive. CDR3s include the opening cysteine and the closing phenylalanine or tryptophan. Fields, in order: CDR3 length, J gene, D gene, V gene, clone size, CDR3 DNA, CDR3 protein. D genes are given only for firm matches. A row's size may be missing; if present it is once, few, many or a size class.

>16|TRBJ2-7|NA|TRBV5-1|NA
TGCGCCAGCAGCACAATCGACAGGAGCATTTCCTACGAGCAGTACTTC
CASSTIDRSISYEQYF
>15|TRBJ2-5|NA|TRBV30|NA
TGTGCCTGGAGTACCCCCCAAGTTTCAGGAGAGACCCAGTACTTC
CAWSTPQVSGETQYF
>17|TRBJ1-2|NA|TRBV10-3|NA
TGTGCCATCAGTGGGGAGGGGACAAGGCCCCATTTATTGGGCTACACCTTC
CAISGEGTRPHLLGYTF
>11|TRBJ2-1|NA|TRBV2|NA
TGTGCCAGCAGTGAATTCGATGAGCAGTTCTTC
CASSEFDEQFF
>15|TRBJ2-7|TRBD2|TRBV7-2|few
TGTGCCAGCAGCTTTAGCGGGGGTTCCCGGCGGGAGCAGTACTTC
CASSFSGGSRREQYF
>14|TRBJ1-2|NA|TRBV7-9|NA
TGTGCCAGCAGCTTCAAGAACAGGGTAAATGGCTACACCTTC
CASSFKNRVNGYTF
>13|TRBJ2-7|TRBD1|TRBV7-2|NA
TGTGCCAGCAGCTTAAACAGGGGCTACGAGCAGTACTTC
CASSLNRGYEQYF
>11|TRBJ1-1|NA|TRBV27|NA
TGTGCCAGCTCGGGGTACACTGAAGCTTTCTTT
CASSGYTEAFF
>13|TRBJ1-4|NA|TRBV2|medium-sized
TGTGCCAGCAGTGGGGGGACATCTGAAAAACTGTTTTTT
CASSGGTSEKLFF
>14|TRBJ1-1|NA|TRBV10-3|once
TGTGCCATCAGGGGGTCCGCCAGGGGCACTGAAGCTTTCTTT
CAIRGSARGTEAFF
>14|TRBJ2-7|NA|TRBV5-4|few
TGTGCCAGCAGCTTTTGGGGGCGCCAGGACGAGCAGTACTTC
CASSFWGRQDEQYF
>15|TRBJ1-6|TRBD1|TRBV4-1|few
TGCGCCAGCAGCCAAGTAGGGACAGGGGATTCACCCCTCCACTTT
CASSQVGTGDSPLHF
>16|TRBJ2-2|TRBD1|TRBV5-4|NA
TGTGCCAGCAGAACAGGGGGAAGTGCGTACACCGGGGAGCTGTTTTTT
CASRTGGSAYTGELFF
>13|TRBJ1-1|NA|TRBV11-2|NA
TGTGCCAGCAGCCCCGGGAGTTTCACTGAAGCTTTCTTT
CASSPGSFTEAFF
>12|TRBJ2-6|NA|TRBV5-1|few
TGCGCCAGCAAGAGCGGGGCCAACGTCCTGACTTTC
CASKSGANVLTF
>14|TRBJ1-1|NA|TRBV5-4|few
TGTGCCAGCAGCTTGTCAGTTACGAACACTGAAGCTTTCTTT
CASSLSVTNTEAFF
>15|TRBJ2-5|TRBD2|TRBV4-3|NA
TGCGCCAGCAGCCCGGGACTAGCGAATCAAGAGACCCAGTACTTC
CASSPGLANQETQYF
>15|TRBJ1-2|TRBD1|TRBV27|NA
TGTGCCAGCAGTCCGAAGACAGGGGGCTACTATGGCTACACCTTC
CASSPKTGGYYGYTF
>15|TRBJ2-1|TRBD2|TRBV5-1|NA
TGCGCCAGCAGCGTGTCCGGGGGGGGCCACAATGAGCAGTTCTTC
CASSVSGGGHNEQFF
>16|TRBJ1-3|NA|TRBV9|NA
TGTGCCAGCAGCCTAGGGGAGACGGTAGCTGGAAACACCATATATTTT
CASSLGETVAGNTIYF
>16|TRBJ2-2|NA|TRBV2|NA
TGTGCCAGCACCGATACGGGGGAATGGGACACCGGGGAGCTGTTTTTT
CASTDTGEWDTGELFF
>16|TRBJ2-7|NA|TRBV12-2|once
TGTGCAAGTCGCTTAGTCGACTCATACTACTCCTACGAGCAGTACTTC
CASRLVDSYYSYEQYF
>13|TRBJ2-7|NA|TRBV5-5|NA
TGTGCCAGCAGCTTGGCCCCGTCTTACGAGCAGTACTTC
CASSLAPSYEQYF
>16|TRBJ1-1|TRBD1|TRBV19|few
TGTGCCAGTAGGGCAGGGGGCTTAGTTCCGAGCACTGAAGCTTTCTTT
CASRAGGLVPSTEAFF
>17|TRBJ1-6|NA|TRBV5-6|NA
TGTGCCAGCAGCTTAAGAACGAGGGCTGGCTATAATTCACCCCTCCACTTT
CASSLRTRAGYNSPLHF
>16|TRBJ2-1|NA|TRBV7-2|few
TGTGCCAGCAGCTCTAGGGCGCGGGCCTCCTACAATGAGCAGTTCTTC
CASSSRARASYNEQFF
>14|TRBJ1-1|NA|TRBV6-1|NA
TGTGCCAGCAGTGAATGGGGGGAATACACTGAAGCTTTCTTT
CASSEWGEYTEAFF
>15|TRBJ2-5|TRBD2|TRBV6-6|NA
TGTGCCAGCAGAAACCGGGGGGGCCCTAGAGAGACCCAGTACTTC
CASRNRGGPRETQYF
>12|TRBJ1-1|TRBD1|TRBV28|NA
TGTGCCAGCGGGACAGGGAACACTGAAGCTTTCTTT
CASGTGNTEAFF
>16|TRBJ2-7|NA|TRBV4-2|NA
TGTGCCAGCAGCCAAGAAGAGGGGGGGGCGGCCTACGAGCAGTACTTC
CASSQEEGGAAYEQYF